The 4 T cell receptor beta chains in this list originate from one sample, sequenced in a study of shared clonotypes between healthy human individuals. Libraries were prepared by immunoSEQ multiplex PCR; TCRdb keeps only in-frame clonotypes and omits some of them. The table lists about 1 million clones, about 80% of them singletons. The sequencing input was memory CD4+ T cells sorted from blood. Stated subset: CD45RA-negative fraction. The receptors were gathered from a man aged 18 to 35 in good health.

The J gene is TRBJ1-1, the V gene TRBV14, with 7 bases fitting TRBD1. Germline CDR1 SGHDN, CDR2 FVKESK. The CDR3 length is 15 residues. V was pared by 3 bases and J by 5 bases, with 9 bases of the junction left unmatched. The CDR3 DNA sequence: TGTGCCAGCAGCCAGTTAAGACAGGGCGGTACTGAAGCTTTCTTT. Translating it yields CASSQLRQGGTEAFF.

The V call is TRBV19, the J call TRBJ2-1; 9 bases line up with TRBD1. Germline-derived CDR1 and CDR2 are LNHDA and SQIVND (reference sequence). This CDR3 is 14 amino acids long. V gave up 6 bases and J gave up 7 bases; unmatched junction bases: 7. CDR3 in amino acids: CASRIRDRANEQFF. As DNA, the CDR3 is TGTGCCAGTAGGATCCGGGACAGGGCGAATGAGCAGTTCTTC.

The V and J genes are TRBV5-1 and TRBJ2-6; 9 bases are shared with TRBD1. CDR1 is SGHRS and CDR2 is YFSETQ in the germline V gene. The CDR3 runs 17 residues. V shed 2 bases and J 1 base; nucleotides not matched to a gene: 4. The CDR3 reads CASSLGQGFSGANVLTF. As DNA, the CDR3 is TGCGCCAGCAGCTTAGGACAGGGGTTTTCTGGGGCCAACGTCCTGACTTTC.

This rearrangement joins TRBV29-1 to TRBJ2-7; D possibly corresponds to TRBD1 (6 bases). The CDR3 sequence is 13 residues long. CDR1 is SQVTM and CDR2 is ANQGSEA in the germline V gene. Trimming pared 2 bases from V and 2 bases from J, leaving 10 bases between. The CDR3 region is CSVESGHTYEQYF. CDR3 DNA: TGCAGCGTTGAATCGGGACATACCTACGAGCAGTACTTC.